Below, 25 T cell receptor beta chains from the same sample are listed, as sequenced in a study of Ad26.COV2.S vaccination and SARS-CoV-2 variants. As for treatment: about 20 received Ad26.COV2.S at low or high dose, single or two shots; 5 received placebo; per-sample allocation not given. At day 63 after the first vaccine or placebo injection, samples were drawn. This table comes from immunoSEQ multiplex PCR, and its TCRdb copy is limited to in-frame clones, with some not included. The data show about 390,000 clones, with less than 90% seen just once and roughly 3.5% held by the top ten. This sample comprised peripheral blood, obtained in a trial of Ad26.COV2.S vaccine versus placebo. These receptors were taken from a person aged 18-60 years who received the Ad26.COV2.S COVID-19 vaccine or a placebo.

This clone was observed a single time. This rearrangement joins TRBV7-9 to TRBJ1-1; D is perhaps TRBD1 (6 bases). The CDR3 runs to 17 residues. The germline V and J ends were trimmed by 5 bases and 1 base, with 20 bases remaining between them. Germline V gene lookup returns CDR1 SEHNR and CDR2 FQNEAQ (reference sequence). The CDR3 region is CASSATGFRVRNTEAFF. CDR3 nucleotides: TGTGCCAGCAGCGCAACAGGGTTTAGGGTGCGGAACACTGAAGCTTTCTTT.

The chain employs TRBV18 and TRBJ2-5, with 8 bases identical to TRBD2. J gave up 2 bases and V 4 bases, and 15 bases lay outside the gene matches. The germline V gene has CDR1 KGHSH and CDR2 LQKENI. This CDR3 has 18 amino acids. Here the CDR3 DNA reads TGTGCCAGCTCACGTCGCCGGGGGGGCGCCACACCTCAAGAGACCCAGTACTTC. Its translation: CASSRRRGGATPQETQYF.

V gene TRBV29-1 combines with J gene TRBJ1-1; D call uncertain. The CDR3 sequence is 13 residues long. Trimming stripped 6 bases from V and 2 bases from J, with 13 bases between. Germline V gene data show CDR1 as SQVTM and CDR2 as ANQGSEA. In nucleotides, the CDR3 is TGCAGCGTGGTGGAGGTACTCAACACTGAAGCTTTCTTT. Protein sequence: CSVVEVLNTEAFF.

The chain combines TRBV3-1 (or the pseudogene TRBV3-2) with TRBJ1-6, with no clear D. The CDR3 is made up of 14 amino acids. Trimming removed 4 bases from V and 7 bases from J, with 11 bases in between. Germline CDR1 LGHDT, CDR2 YNNKEL (reference sequence). The CDR3 loop reads CASSLGPVNSPLHF. In nucleotides, the CDR3 is TGTGCCAGCAGCCTCGGACCAGTCAATTCACCCCTCCACTTT.

The J gene is TRBJ2-7, the V gene TRBV19, with D perhaps matching TRBD1 or TRBD2 (6 bases each). Germline V CDR1 and CDR2: LNHDA, SQIVND (reference sequence). This CDR3 has 14 residues. V lost 4 bases and J 2 bases, leaving 12 bases between the germline ends. CDR3 residues: CASSTTGGPYEQYF. The CDR3 DNA reads as TGTGCCAGTAGTACGACCGGGGGCCCCTACGAGCAGTACTTC. Full variable domain (missing parts from reference TRBV19 and TRBJ2-7): DGGITQSPKYLFRKEGQNVTLSCEQNLNHDAMYWYRQDPGQGLRLIYYSQIVNDFQKGDIAEGYSVSREKKESFPLTVTSAQKNPTAFYLCASSTTGGPYEQYFGPGTRLTVT.

The genes are TRBV6-1 and TRBJ2-1; TRBD1 is a possible D gene (5 bases). V shed 3 bases and J shed 4 bases, with 13 bases lying between them. Germline V gene sequence: CDR1 MNHNS, CDR2 SASEGT. This CDR3 is 15 amino acids long. The CDR3 reads CASSDRRTFYNEQFF. The CDR3 nucleotides are TGTGCCAGCAGTGATCGTAGGACATTTTACAATGAGCAGTTCTTC.

This sequence joins TRBV7-9 and TRBJ2-3; possible D gene TRBD1, 5 bases. Germline-derived CDR1 and CDR2 are SEHNR and FQNEAQ (reference sequence). Trimming pared 1 base from V and 2 bases from J, leaving 10 bases between. The CDR3 totals 15 residues. This chain's CDR3 is CASSLGARATDTQYF. CDR3 in DNA: TGTGCCAGCAGCTTAGGGGCCAGGGCCACAGATACGCAGTATTTT.

V is TRBV6-6 and J is TRBJ1-2; D gene ambiguous. CDR3 size: 21 residues. The ends were cut back, 5 bases at V and 4 bases at J, with 35 bases in the middle. Germline V gene sequence: CDR1 MNHNY, CDR2 SVGAGI (reference sequence). Here the CDR3 reads CASSQPSGGLDVGITFYGYTF. The CDR3 DNA follows: TGTGCCAGCAGTCAGCCTAGTGGAGGTTTGGACGTGGGGATTACGTTCTATGGCTACACCTTC.

The rearrangement links TRBV30 to TRBJ1-6; D is perhaps TRBD1 (6 bases). The CDR3 length is 13 residues. The V end lost 1 base, the J end lost 6 bases, and 7 bases lay between the germline ends. CDR1 is GTSNPN, CDR2 SVGIG, per germline (reference sequence). CDR3 sequence reads: CAWSGTANSPLHF. The CDR3 DNA reads TGTGCCTGGAGTGGGACAGCTAATTCACCCCTCCACTTT.

V and J are TRBV5-4 and TRBJ1-1, with D maybe TRBD1 (5 bases). CDR3 length: 14 residues. Trimming took off 1 base at V and 1 base at J, with 8 bases between the two ends. Germline values: CDR1 SGHNT, CDR2 YYREEE (reference sequence). In nucleotides, the CDR3 is TGTGCCAGCAGCTTGTCAGGGTCGAACACTGAAGCTTTCTTT. It translates to CASSLSGSNTEAFF.

This rearrangement joins TRBV7-8 to TRBJ2-7; D is undetermined. V was shortened by 5 bases and J by 2 bases, with 10 bases between the two germline ends. The CDR3 loop spans 13 amino acids. Per the germline V gene, CDR1 is SGHVS and CDR2 is FQNEAQ. For the CDR3, the DNA is TGTGCCAGCAGCCATCGGATCCCCTACGAGCAGTACTTC. It specifies CASSHRIPYEQYF.

The genes are TRBV27 and TRBJ1-4; D might be TRBD1 (5 bases). Trimming took 0 bases from V and 4 from J, leaving 6 bases between them. CDR1 and CDR2 (germline): MNHEY, SMNVEV (reference sequence). CDR3 length: 14 residues. CDR3 residues: CASSLSGVNEKLFF. The DNA of the CDR3 is TGTGCCAGCAGTTTATCAGGGGTTAATGAAAAACTGTTTTTT.

The V and J genes are TRBV7-9 and TRBJ2-7, with TRBD2 matching 10 bases. CDR3 size: 14 residues. In germline, CDR1 is SEHNR, CDR2 FQNEAQ (reference sequence). V was clipped by 7 bases and J by 2 bases; unmatched bases: 5. In nucleotides, the CDR3 is TGTGCCAGCACTGCTAGCGGGGGAACCTACGAGCAGTACTTC. Translated: CASTASGGTYEQYF.

The chain has TRBV18 and TRBJ1-5, with TRBD1 matching 10 bases. Germline-derived CDR1 and CDR2 are KGHSH and LQKENI. V shed 2 bases and J 7 bases; nucleotides not matched to a gene: 5. This CDR3 has 15 residues. CDR3 amino acids: CASSPTRTGGQPQHF. As DNA, the CDR3 is TGTGCCAGCTCACCAACAAGGACAGGGGGGCAGCCCCAGCATTTT. The complete variable domain, with remaining parts taken from reference TRBV18 and TRBJ1-5, reads NAGVMQNPRHLVRRRGQEARLRCSPMKGHSHVYWYRQLPEEGLKFMVYLQKENIIDESGMPKERFSAEFPKEGPSILRIQQVVRGDSAAYFCASSPTRTGGQPQHFGDGTRLSIL.

The chain has TRBV7-9 and TRBJ1-1, with TRBD1 as a possible D gene (5 bases). Germline-derived CDR1 and CDR2 are SEHNR and FQNEAQ (reference sequence). This CDR3 spans 13 amino acids. Between the trimmed V and J ends, which lost 2 bases and 7 bases, there was a span of 11 bases. The chain's CDR3 is CASSLKGDSEAFF. The DNA of the CDR3 is TGTGCCAGCAGCTTAAAGGGCGACAGTGAAGCTTTCTTT.

The gene calls are TRBV19 and TRBJ1-2, with unresolved D. V shed 9 bases and J shed 6 bases, with 14 bases lying between them. The CDR3 extends over 12 amino acids. Germline CDR1 and CDR2: LNHDA and SQIVND (reference sequence). The CDR3: CASLQADDGYTF. DNA of the CDR3: TGTGCCAGCCTCCAGGCGGACGATGGCTACACCTTC.

The V and J genes are TRBV5-5 and TRBJ2-1, with D perhaps TRBD2 (6 bases). Trimming took off 2 bases at V and 0 bases at J, with 15 bases between the two ends. The CDR3 extends over 17 amino acids. CDR1 SGHKS and CDR2 YYEKEE come from the germline V gene (reference sequence). DNA for the CDR3: TGTGCCAGCAGCTTTGGCCCTAGCGAAAGCTCCTACAATGAGCAGTTCTTC. Its protein product is CASSFGPSESSYNEQFF.

This clone was observed a single time. The J gene is TRBJ1-6, the V gene TRBV5-6; 9 bases agree with TRBD1. The CDR3 runs 16 residues. The V segment lost 5 bases and the J segment 8 bases; nucleotides outside the gene matches: 11. The germline V gene encodes CDR1 SGHDT and CDR2 YYEEEE. The CDR3 DNA follows: TGTGCCAGCAGTCGTTCGGACAGGGGACTTGATTCACCCCTCCACTTT. Its translation is CASSRSDRGLDSPLHF.

The gene calls are TRBV15 and TRBJ2-5; D not certain. V was cut by 0 bases and J by 2 bases, with 7 bases left in between. The CDR3 totals 14 residues. Germline V CDR1 and CDR2: LNHNV, YYDKDF (reference sequence). The CDR3 is CATSRDGWQETQYF. The CDR3 DNA reads TGTGCCACCAGCAGAGATGGATGGCAAGAGACCCAGTACTTC.

This clone was seen only once. The CDR3 DNA sequence: TGTGCCAGCAGTTACTACGCGGATACGCAGTATTTT. Translation: CASSYYADTQYF. This chain links TRBV6-2 or TRBV6-3 with TRBJ2-3; no definite D call. V dropped 1 base and J dropped 6 bases, with 5 bases sitting between them. Germline CDR1 MNHEY, CDR2 SVGEGT. CDR3 length equals 12 residues.

J is TRBJ1-1 and V is TRBV5-1; perhaps TRBD1 as D (6 bases). Germline loops: CDR1 SGHRS, CDR2 YFSETQ. The CDR3 length is 15 residues. V lost 4 bases and J 1 base, leaving 14 bases between the germline ends. CDR3 sequence: CASSNGDTKNTEAFF. The DNA for the CDR3 is TGCGCCAGCAGCAACGGGGACACAAAGAACACTGAAGCTTTCTTT.

The chain couples TRBV2 to TRBJ1-2; D not resolved. Germline V gene sequence: CDR1 SNHLY, CDR2 FYNNEI. The CDR3 is 21 amino acids. V was clipped by 3 bases and J by 0 bases, with 29 bases between them. CDR3 in amino acids: CASSESRGEISGNLANYGYTF. In DNA, the CDR3 is TGTGCCAGCAGTGAGAGTCGTGGCGAAATTTCCGGGAACCTAGCTAACTATGGCTACACCTTC.

CDR3: CASNGLAGGGDTQYF. DNA of the CDR3: TGCGCCAGCAACGGACTAGCGGGGGGCGGAGATACGCAGTATTTT. The chain links TRBV5-1 to TRBJ2-3; TRBD2 aligns across 14 bases. This CDR3 region has 15 residues. The germline V gene encodes CDR1 SGHRS and CDR2 YFSETQ. V gave up 6 bases and J gave up 5 bases; unmatched junction bases: 5.

The chain employs TRBV5-1 and TRBJ2-3; possible D gene TRBD2, 5 bases. The germline gives CDR1 SGHRS, CDR2 YFSETQ. This CDR3 has 14 residues. Trimming removed 2 bases at V and 2 bases at J, with 9 bases between. The CDR3 protein is CASSLADTTDTQYF. The DNA for the CDR3 is TGCGCCAGCAGCTTAGCGGATACCACAGATACGCAGTATTTT. The complete variable domain, with remaining parts taken from reference TRBV5-1 and TRBJ2-3, reads KAGVTQTPRYLIKTRGQQVTLSCSPISGHRSVSWYQQTPGQGLQFLFEYFSETQRNKGNFPGRFSGRQFSNSRSEMNVSTLELGDSALYLCASSLADTTDTQYFGPGTRLTVL.

The genes are TRBV2 and TRBJ2-1, with a possible D match to TRBD1 (5 bases). The germline V gene has CDR1 SNHLY and CDR2 FYNNEI. Trimming cost V 8 bases and J 4 bases, with 12 bases left between them. This CDR3 comprises 13 residues. The CDR3 loop reads CASRYNRYNEQFF. The CDR3 DNA reads TGTGCCAGCCGATACAACAGGTACAATGAGCAGTTCTTC. The full variable domain, rest sourced from reference TRBV2 and TRBJ2-1, is EPEVTQTPSHQVTQMGQEVILRCVPISNHLYFYWYRQILGQKVEFLVSFYNNEISEKSEIFDDQFSVERPDGSNFTLKIRSTKLEDSAMYFCASRYNRYNEQFFGPGTRLTVL.